One sample yielded the 32 T cell receptor beta chains listed below, sequenced in a study of long-term antiretroviral therapy in people with HIV (dated by TCRdb to the early 2020s). The immunoSEQ hsTCRB v3.0 assay was used at survey level resolution for TRB variable region sequencing. Entries here come from immuneACCESS through TCRdb and include only in-frame sequences with V and J called. Some clones fail to appear in such tables; in the studies checked, an unresolved V gene covers under half of the shortfall, and the cause of the remainder is unknown. The sample profile shows more than 20,000 clones; around 80% of them were found once. The top ten constitute around 18% of the sample. The material was unsorted PBMCs, obtained 0.5 years before starting antiretroviral therapy. The receptors here all came from a man in his forties with HIV.

V and J are TRBV7-9 and TRBJ1-2; D ambiguous. The CDR3 consists of 14 residues. Looked up from germline, CDR1 is SEHNR and CDR2 is FQNEAQ (reference sequence). V was pared by 5 bases and J by 4 bases, with 14 bases between. The CDR3 is CASSLDGNLYGYTF. Written as DNA, the CDR3 is TGTGCCAGCAGCCTCGACGGGAATCTCTATGGCTACACCTTC.

The rearrangement uses TRBV19 and TRBJ1-1, with no clear D. CDR3 length equals 11 residues. CDR1 is LNHDA, CDR2 SQIVND, per germline (reference sequence). Trimming took 5 bases from V and 5 from J, leaving 6 bases between them. The CDR3 protein is CASSSRTEAFF. CDR3 nucleotides: TGTGCCAGTAGTTCCAGGACTGAAGCTTTCTTT.

The genes are TRBV7-9 and TRBJ2-5; the D call may be TRBD1 or TRBD2 (5 bases each). The CDR3 spans 16 residues. The germline gives CDR1 SEHNR, CDR2 FQNEAQ (reference sequence). Trimming left V 4 bases short and J 9 bases short, with 24 bases between. The CDR3 sequence is CASSSISGDPYGAQYF. As DNA, the CDR3 is TGTGCCAGCAGCTCCATAAGTGGGGACCCTTACGGGGCCCAGTACTTC.

As for this clone: Sequence at one end of the junction differs from germline and may be a read error. The V gene is TRBV10-3, the J gene TRBJ1-3; D possibly corresponds to TRBD1 (5 bases). The CDR3 length is 13 residues. The germline gives CDR1 ENHRY, CDR2 SYGVKD. The CDR3 DNA sequence: TGTGCCAGCAGTTACTCGGGGGAGGACACCATATATTTT. This translates into CASSYSGEDTIYF.

This sequence joins TRBV11-2 and TRBJ2-1; 10 positions match TRBD2. Trimming took 2 bases from V and 8 from J; bases not matched to a gene: 15. The V gene's germline CDR1 is SGHAT and CDR2 FQNNGV. This CDR3 has 18 amino acids. This CDR3 is CASSLLVASGGAWDEQFF. Here the CDR3 DNA reads TGTGCCAGCAGCTTATTAGTAGCGAGCGGGGGGGCTTGGGATGAGCAGTTCTTC.

This chain joins TRBV4-2 and TRBJ2-7, with 9 nucleotides matching TRBD2. The CDR3 spans 17 residues. V trimming: 4 bases; J trimming: 4 bases; junction bases outside the gene matches: 14. Germline values: CDR1 LGHNA, CDR2 YNFKEQ. The CDR3, as DNA: TGTGCCAGCAGCCCTAACCCCGGGAGCGGGGGGAAATACGAGCAGTACTTC. Its protein is CASSPNPGSGGKYEQYF.

This clone was seen only a few times. The chain links TRBV5-4 to TRBJ2-2; no clear D gene. V lost 0 bases to trimming and J lost 1 base, with 4 bases between them. Germline CDR1 SGHNT, CDR2 YYREEE (reference sequence). This CDR3 has 14 residues. DNA of the CDR3: TGTGCCAGCAGCTTGGAGATGAACACCGGGGAGCTGTTTTTT. Residues: CASSLEMNTGELFF. Full variable domain (outside the CDR3, taken from reference TRBV5-4 and TRBJ2-2): ETGVTQSPTHLIKTRGQQVTLRCSSQSGHNTVSWYQQALGQGPQFIFQYYREEENGRGNFPPRFSGLQFPNYSSELNVNALELDDSALYLCASSLEMNTGELFFGEGSRLTVL.

The chain is built from TRBV28 and TRBJ2-1; a possible D gene is TRBD2 (7 bases). The germline gives CDR1 MDHEN, CDR2 SYDVKM. The CDR3 extends over 13 amino acids. V gave up 10 bases and J gave up 3 bases, with 13 bases separating them. The CDR3 DNA follows: TGTGCCACCTTGGGGGGGCTCTACAATGAGCAGTTCTTC. Encoded protein: CATLGGLYNEQFF.

The rearrangement links TRBV5-5 to TRBJ1-6; TRBD1 matches at 10 bases. Germline loops: CDR1 SGHKS, CDR2 YYEKEE (reference sequence). V shed 4 bases, J shed 10 bases, and the junction held 11 bases outside the gene matches. The CDR3 has 16 amino acids. The CDR3 sequence is CASSPIRQGAASPLHF. CDR3 bases: TGTGCCAGCAGCCCGATCCGACAGGGGGCGGCGTCACCCCTCCACTTT.

The chain couples TRBV28 to TRBJ2-5, with 9 bases aligning to TRBD2. This CDR3 comprises 13 residues. The V gene's germline CDR1 is MDHEN and CDR2 SYDVKM. V shed 8 bases, J shed 5 bases, and the junction held 6 bases outside the gene matches. The CDR3 sequence is CASLGLAYETQYF. The CDR3 DNA sequence: TGTGCCAGCTTGGGACTAGCTTATGAGACCCAGTACTTC.

The V and J genes are TRBV5-5 and TRBJ2-7, with a tentative D call TRBD1 (6 bases). CDR1 is SGHKS, CDR2 YYEKEE, per germline (reference sequence). CDR3 length: 16 residues. V shed 1 base and J shed 3 bases, with 17 bases lying between them. This chain's CDR3 is CASSLRAGTTNYEQYF. CDR3 bases: TGTGCCAGCAGCTTGAGAGCCGGGACAACAAACTACGAGCAGTACTTC.

The V gene is TRBV6-1, the J gene TRBJ2-7; D possibly matches TRBD1 or TRBD2 (5 bases each). V lost 4 bases and J lost 6, with 16 bases in between. The CDR3 runs to 14 residues. CDR1 MNHNS and CDR2 SASEGT come from the germline V gene. CDR3 DNA: TGTGCCAGCAGTGTAGGGGACCCCGGTGGCGAGCAGTACTTC. Translated, it gives CASSVGDPGGEQYF.

This clone was found once. This sequence joins TRBV11-2 and TRBJ2-3; 7 nucleotides match TRBD1. V lost 3 bases, J lost 3 bases, and 6 bases stayed unmatched. This CDR3 contains 15 residues. CDR1 is SGHAT, CDR2 FQNNGV, per germline. CDR3 in amino acids: CASSFLTGKTDTQYF. DNA of the CDR3: TGTGCCAGCAGCTTCTTGACAGGGAAAACAGATACGCAGTATTTT.

The gene calls are TRBV15 and TRBJ2-1, with 14 bases aligning to TRBD2. V shed 5 bases, J shed 2 bases, and the junction held 5 bases outside the gene matches. The CDR3 is 17 residues long. The germline V gene encodes CDR1 LNHNV and CDR2 YYDKDF (reference sequence). The DNA of the CDR3 is TGTGCCACCAGCCGGCGACTAGCGGGGGGGCCCTACAATGAGCAGTTCTTC. It specifies CATSRRLAGGPYNEQFF.

This chain joins TRBV10-3 and TRBJ1-2; D call uncertain. The CDR3 loop spans 15 amino acids. V lost 0 bases and J lost 2, with 10 bases in between. Germline V gives CDR1 ENHRY, CDR2 SYGVKD. The CDR3 nucleotides are TGTGCCATCAGTGAGTCTGGGTACTCGAACTATGGCTACACCTTC. It specifies CAISESGYSNYGYTF.

This clone has more than one count but fewer than ten. The V and J genes are TRBV6-5 and TRBJ1-6; 9 positions agree with TRBD1. Trimming removed 6 bases from V and 7 bases from J; junction bases left unmatched: 7. This CDR3 is 15 amino acids long. Germline loops: CDR1 MNHEY, CDR2 SVGAGI. CDR3 in amino acids: CASRIQGAANSPLHF. In nucleotides, the CDR3 is TGTGCCAGCAGAATACAGGGGGCGGCAAATTCACCCCTCCACTTT.

This chain connects TRBV6-5 to TRBJ1-1; D is perhaps TRBD1 (6 bases). This CDR3 comprises 14 residues. Germline V gene sequence: CDR1 MNHEY, CDR2 SVGAGI. V lost 10 bases, J lost 3 bases, and 18 bases lay in between. The CDR3 DNA follows: TGTGCCACCTGCGCGGGGGGGGCGTACACTGAAGCTTTCTTT. Residues: CATCAGGAYTEAFF.

The rearrangement uses TRBV28 and TRBJ2-7, with D unclear. Germline CDR1 reads MDHEN; CDR2 reads SYDVKM. This CDR3 contains 11 residues. V dropped 5 bases and J dropped 4 bases, with 6 bases sitting between them. Here the CDR3 DNA reads TGTGCCAGCAGTATAGGGTACGAGCAGTACTTC. Translated, it gives CASSIGYEQYF. The full variable domain, in which reference TRBV28 and TRBJ2-7 provide the parts outside the CDR3, is DVKVTQSSRYLVKRTGEKVFLECVQDMDHENMFWYRQDPGLGLRLIYFSYDVKMKEKGDIPEGYSVSREKKERFSLILESASTNQTSMYLCASSIGYEQYFGPGTRLTVT.

The chain joins TRBV18 to TRBJ2-7; the match to TRBD1 covers 7 bases. Per the germline V gene, CDR1 is KGHSH and CDR2 is LQKENI. V lost 3 bases, J lost 2 bases, and 7 bases stayed unmatched. CDR3 length: 15 amino acids. Here the CDR3 reads CASSPSRDRTYEQYF. The CDR3 DNA is TGTGCCAGCTCACCTTCCCGGGACAGAACCTACGAGCAGTACTTC. The full variable domain, rest sourced from reference TRBV18 and TRBJ2-7, is NAGVMQNPRHLVRRRGQEARLRCSPMKGHSHVYWYRQLPEEGLKFMVYLQKENIIDESGMPKERFSAEFPKEGPSILRIQQVVRGDSAAYFCASSPSRDRTYEQYFGPGTRLTVT.

The chain uses TRBV7-2 and TRBJ1-2; D remains unclear. Deletions cut 1 base from V and 2 bases from J, with 5 bases between. Germline lookup yields CDR1 SGHTA and CDR2 FQGNSA. CDR3 length: 13 residues. CDR3 in DNA: TGTGCCAGCAGCTTAGAAGGAAACTATGGCTACACCTTC. It is translated as CASSLEGNYGYTF. Full variable domain (remainder filled in from reference TRBV7-2 and TRBJ1-2): GAGVSQSPSNKVTEKGKDVELRCDPISGHTALYWYRQSLGQGLEFLIYFQGNSAPDKSGLPSDRFSAERTGGSVSTLTIQRTQQEDSAVYLCASSLEGNYGYTFGSGTRLTVV.

This clone was recorded only once. The rearrangement links TRBV21-1 to TRBJ2-7; the D segment call TRBD1 is taken from the table without a DNA check. TRBV21-1 constitutes a pseudogene. The CDR3 is 17 amino acids. The CDR3 DNA reads as TGTGCCAGCAGCAAAACCCCGGGACAGGGGGCGCACGACGAGCAGTACTTC. It yields the protein CASSKTPGQGAHDEQYF.

The CDR3: CASSLKGGRPSTDTQYF. CDR3 nucleotides: TGTGCCAGCAGTTTAAAGGGGGGGCGCCCTAGCACAGATACGCAGTATTTT. The V call is TRBV27, the J call TRBJ2-3; weak D call: TRBD2 (7 bases). Germline CDR1 is MNHEY and CDR2 is SMNVEV (reference sequence). This CDR3 spans 17 amino acids. V was cut by 2 bases and J by 0 bases, with 15 bases left in between.

CDR3 nucleotides: TGTGCCAGCAGCCCGCCTGGGGCGAGCAATCAGCCCCAGCATTTT. Its protein is CASSPPGASNQPQHF. The chain recombines TRBV4-2 with TRBJ1-5; weak D call: TRBD1 (5 bases). This CDR3 spans 15 amino acids. Deletions cut 4 bases from V and 1 base from J, with 11 bases between. CDR1 is LGHNA, CDR2 YNFKEQ, per germline.

The chain is built from TRBV28 and TRBJ1-2, with D tentatively TRBD1 (6 bases). Trimming removed 7 bases from V and 3 bases from J, with 9 bases in between. CDR1 MDHEN and CDR2 SYDVKM come from the germline V gene. CDR3 size: 12 residues. This CDR3 is CASTTGYYGYTF. CDR3 coding DNA: TGTGCCAGCACCACAGGGTACTATGGCTACACCTTC.

The chain couples TRBV7-9 to TRBJ1-3; D is undetermined. The germline V gene has CDR1 SEHNR and CDR2 FQNEAQ (reference sequence). V was shortened by 2 bases and J by 7 bases, with 3 bases between the two germline ends. The CDR3 totals 11 residues. The CDR3 bases are TGTGCCAGCAGCTTATCCAACACCATATATTTT. Residues: CASSLSNTIYF.

This sequence joins TRBV2 and TRBJ1-2; the D is unclear. The CDR3 is 14 amino acids. V gave up 5 bases and J gave up 6 bases, with 16 bases separating them. The germline V gene has CDR1 SNHLY and CDR2 FYNNEI. CDR3 sequence reads: CASSYTGKGDGYTF. CDR3 nucleotides: TGTGCCAGCAGTTACACCGGGAAAGGAGATGGCTACACCTTC.

V and J are TRBV2 and TRBJ2-7; D unclear. The CDR3 sequence is 12 residues long. Trimming stripped 7 bases from V and 3 bases from J, with 10 bases between. CDR1 SNHLY and CDR2 FYNNEI come from the germline V gene. This CDR3 reads CASTGLFYEQYF. CDR3 bases: TGTGCCAGCACCGGTCTCTTCTACGAGCAGTACTTC.

The count of this clone is one. This rearrangement joins TRBV15 to TRBJ2-5; D might be TRBD1 or TRBD2, each matching 6 bases. V dropped 0 bases and J dropped 4 bases, with 15 bases sitting between them. CDR3 size: 16 residues. Germline V gene lookup returns CDR1 LNHNV and CDR2 YYDKDF (reference sequence). The CDR3 sequence: CATSRDRGQGRETQYF. As DNA, the CDR3 is TGTGCCACCAGCAGAGATCGGGGGCAGGGAAGAGAGACCCAGTACTTC.

The rearrangement joins TRBV2 to TRBJ2-2; TRBD1 might be the D (6 bases). CDR1 is SNHLY and CDR2 is FYNNEI in the germline V gene. The V end was cut by 6 bases, the J end by 1 base, with 9 bases between. The CDR3 extends over 14 amino acids. CDR3 in DNA: TGTGCCAGCAGGAGGACAGAGAACACCGGGGAGCTGTTTTTT. Translation gives CASRRTENTGELFF.

This clone was observed once. The genes are TRBV7-2 and TRBJ1-1; D might be TRBD1 (5 bases). The CDR3 spans 13 residues. V lost 3 bases to trimming and J lost 8 bases, with 13 bases between them. The germline V gene encodes CDR1 SGHTA and CDR2 FQGNSA. Here the CDR3 reads CASSFRGAQEAFF. The CDR3 region has the DNA TGTGCCAGCAGCTTTAGAGGGGCGCAAGAAGCTTTCTTT. The whole variable domain, filled in from reference TRBV7-2 and TRBJ1-1, reads GAGVSQSPSNKVTEKGKDVELRCDPISGHTALYWYRQSLGQGLEFLIYFQGNSAPDKSGLPSDRFSAERTGGSVSTLTIQRTQQEDSAVYLCASSFRGAQEAFFGQGTRLTVV.

The chain joins TRBV2 to TRBJ2-5; D gene ambiguous. CDR1 and CDR2 from the germline V gene are SNHLY and FYNNEI. Trimming left V 7 bases short and J 3 bases short, with 3 bases between. This CDR3 has 10 residues. CDR3: CASNEETQYF. In DNA form, the CDR3 reads TGTGCCAGCAACGAAGAGACCCAGTACTTC.

The rearrangement joins TRBV18 to TRBJ2-4; D call uncertain. The ends were cut back, 3 bases at V and 4 bases at J, with 13 bases in the middle. The CDR3 spans 15 residues. The germline V gene has CDR1 KGHSH and CDR2 LQKENI. The CDR3 DNA reads TGTGCCAGCTCACCCAAAGAAGCAGTAAAAAACATTCAGTACTTC. This gives the protein CASSPKEAVKNIQYF.